These 14 T cell receptor beta chains were sequenced from one sample in a study of CD4 T cells in relation to SARS-CoV-2 and coronaviruses. Method: immunoSEQ multiplex PCR; TCRdb's copy keeps in-frame clones and lacks some. The sample has about 64,000 clones, about 95% seen once. CD4+ T cells from unexposed donors were obtained before the COVID-19 pandemic (2011-2018). Sequenced: naive CD4+ T cells from PBMCs. This sample's subset: naive CD4+ T cells isolated by negative enrichment. The receptors originated from a human donor in good health.

This clone was counted a single time. V and J are TRBV20-1 and TRBJ2-2, with a tentative D call TRBD2 (5 bases). The CDR3 runs 14 residues. Germline V CDR1 and CDR2: DFQATT, SNEGSKA (reference sequence). The V and J ends lost 3 bases and 4 bases respectively, with 12 bases between them. The CDR3 DNA is TGCAGTGCTAGTGGTGGGAGCGGCACCGGGGAGCTGTTTTTT. Its protein is CSASGGSGTGELFF.

V usage is TRBV6-6 and J usage is TRBJ1-5; 10 bases are shared with TRBD1. The CDR3 loop spans 14 amino acids. V lost 5 bases, J lost 6 bases, and 4 bases stayed unmatched. CDR1 and CDR2 (germline): MNHNY, SVGAGI (reference sequence). The CDR3 loop is CASSGGTGVQPQHF. In DNA form, the CDR3 reads TGTGCCAGCAGTGGAGGGACAGGGGTTCAGCCCCAGCATTTT.

The rearrangement uses TRBV5-6 and TRBJ1-4, with D maybe TRBD1 (6 bases). Germline CDR1 SGHDT, CDR2 YYEEEE. The V and J ends lost 3 bases and 12 bases respectively, with 12 bases between them. The CDR3 loop spans 12 amino acids. The CDR3 region has the DNA TGTGCCAGCAGCTACGTGGGACAAGAACTGTTTTTT. Protein sequence: CASSYVGQELFF.

This chain joins TRBV7-9 and TRBJ2-3; D is ambiguous. Between the trimmed V and J ends, which lost 4 bases and 6 bases, there was a span of 8 bases. This CDR3 region has 12 residues. CDR1 SEHNR and CDR2 FQNEAQ come from the germline V gene (reference sequence). The CDR3 loop reads CASSSIGDTQYF. CDR3 DNA sequence: TGTGCCAGCAGCTCGATAGGGGATACGCAGTATTTT.

The rearrangement joins TRBV7-9 to TRBJ1-3; a weak D match, TRBD1 (5 bases). The CDR3 is 16 residues long. Per the germline V gene, CDR1 is SEHNR and CDR2 is FQNEAQ (reference sequence). V was trimmed by 1 base and J by 2 bases, leaving 12 bases between them. The CDR3 is CASSLVFTGAGNTIYF. Written as DNA, the CDR3 is TGTGCCAGCAGCTTAGTCTTTACGGGGGCTGGAAACACCATATATTTT.

The chain employs TRBV3-1 (or the pseudogene TRBV3-2) and TRBJ2-7, with 7 bases identical to TRBD1. CDR1 is LGHDT, CDR2 YNNKEL, per germline (reference sequence). The length of the CDR3 is 15 residues. The V and J ends lost 3 bases and 2 bases, in that order; junction bases with no gene match: 7. Written as DNA, the CDR3 is TGTGCCAGCAGCCAGACAGGGTATACTACCTACGAGCAGTACTTC. Translated: CASSQTGYTTYEQYF.

The rearrangement uses TRBV27 and TRBJ2-5; D may be TRBD2 (5 bases). The germline V and J ends were trimmed by 4 bases and 9 bases, with 18 bases remaining between them. Germline lookup yields CDR1 MNHEY and CDR2 SMNVEV (reference sequence). The CDR3 is made up of 14 amino acids. The CDR3, as DNA: TGTGCCAGCAGTTCGTTGCACGACCCCGGGGCCCAGTACTTC. Translated, it gives CASSSLHDPGAQYF.

The chain uses TRBV7-2 and TRBJ2-5; 8 nucleotides align to TRBD1. V gave up 4 bases and J gave up 2 bases; unmatched junction bases: 6. The CDR3 length is 15 residues. Looked up from germline, CDR1 is SGHTA and CDR2 is FQGNSA. The DNA of the CDR3 is TGTGCCAGCAGCTCCCCGGACAGGGTACAAGAGACCCAGTACTTC. It translates to CASSSPDRVQETQYF. Combining the CDR3 with reference TRBV7-2 and TRBJ2-5 gives the whole variable domain GAGVSQSPSNKVTEKGKDVELRCDPISGHTALYWYRQSLGQGLEFLIYFQGNSAPDKSGLPSDRFSAERTGGSVSTLTIQRTQQEDSAVYLCASSSPDRVQETQYFGPGTRLLVL.

The genes are TRBV28 and TRBJ2-1; 7 nucleotides align to TRBD2. The germline V gene has CDR1 MDHEN and CDR2 SYDVKM. Germline trimming cut 3 bases from V and 0 bases from J; bases unmatched to any gene: 5. The CDR3 covers 16 residues. DNA of the CDR3: TGTGCCAGCAGTTTCAATCTAGCGGTCTCCTACAATGAGCAGTTCTTC. This encodes CASSFNLAVSYNEQFF.

The chain couples TRBV9 to TRBJ2-3; no clear D gene. This CDR3 has 14 amino acids. Germline V CDR1 and CDR2: SGDLS, YYNGEE. Trimming shortened V by 2 bases and J by 5 bases, and 12 bases separated the two germline ends. The CDR3 spells CASSVFGKGDTQYF. The CDR3 DNA reads as TGTGCCAGCAGCGTTTTCGGAAAAGGAGATACGCAGTATTTT.

Comments on this clone: A read error may account for a junction end that differs from germline. The rearrangement links TRBV7-9 to TRBJ2-5, with D possibly being TRBD2 (6 bases). Looked up from germline, CDR1 is SEHNR and CDR2 is FQNEAQ (reference sequence). The length of the CDR3 is 11 residues. The CDR3 nucleotides are TGTGCCAGCAGCCTAGCGGAGACCCAGTACTTC. Encoded protein: CASSLAETQYF.

The CDR3 spells CASGMRGGNEQFF. The DNA for the CDR3 is TGTGCCAGCGGAATGCGCGGGGGCAATGAGCAGTTCTTC. The chain recombines TRBV12-3 or TRBV12-4 with TRBJ2-1, with 7 bases fitting TRBD2. V shed 8 bases and J 6 bases; nucleotides not matched to a gene: 7. The CDR3 is made up of 13 amino acids.

The sample holds one count of this clone. This chain joins TRBV18 and TRBJ1-3, with D tentatively TRBD1 (5 bases). Trimming took 3 bases from V and 3 from J, leaving 9 bases between them. Germline CDR1 KGHSH, CDR2 LQKENI. The CDR3 runs 14 residues. The CDR3 loop reads CASSPAGLGNTIYF. CDR3 DNA: TGTGCCAGCTCACCTGCGGGGCTTGGAAACACCATATATTTT. Full variable domain (rest looked up from reference TRBV18 and TRBJ1-3): NAGVMQNPRHLVRRRGQEARLRCSPMKGHSHVYWYRQLPEEGLKFMVYLQKENIIDESGMPKERFSAEFPKEGPSILRIQQVVRGDSAAYFCASSPAGLGNTIYFGEGSWLTVV.

V usage is TRBV25-1 and J usage is TRBJ1-6; TRBD1 might be the D (6 bases). The CDR3 runs 15 residues. Germline loops: CDR1 MGHDK, CDR2 SYGVNS. The V and J ends lost 2 bases and 10 bases respectively, with 15 bases between them. CDR3 in amino acids: CASSEAGGVGSPLHF. The CDR3 DNA sequence: TGTGCCAGCAGTGAAGCCGGGGGCGTCGGATCACCCCTCCACTTT. The entire variable domain, with the rest obtained from reference TRBV25-1 and TRBJ1-6, is as follows: EADIYQTPRYLVIGTGKKITLECSQTMGHDKMYWYQQDPGMELHLIHYSYGVNSTEKGDLSSESTVSRIRTEHFPLTLESARPSHTSQYLCASSEAGGVGSPLHFGNGTRLTVT.